This entry lists 13 T cell receptor beta chains sequenced from one sample in a study of CD4 T cell repertoires and nickel. Each CDR3 protein is one row after TCRdb ran MiXCR on the RT-PCR reads. The data show some 250 distinct CDR3 sequences, 75% to 80% seen once. Sequencing input: CD4+ T cells from blood, not recorded whether cultured. Receptor source: a human donor in a nickel allergy study, with or without nickel allergy (not recorded which). It is not recorded whether this sample comes from one donor or several.

The chain combines TRBV5-4 with TRBJ2-7; perhaps TRBD1 as D (6 bases). V was clipped by 4 bases and J by 3 bases, with 11 bases between them. The germline CDR1 and CDR2 sequences are SGHNT and YYREEE (reference sequence). CDR3 size: 13 residues. CDR3 amino acids: CASSNTQGYEQYF. CDR3 nucleotide sequence: TGTGCCAGCAGCAACACACAGGGCTACGAGCAGTACTTC.

The chain carries TRBV7-2 and TRBJ1-5, with a weak D call TRBD1 (5 bases). The germline V gene has CDR1 SGHTA and CDR2 FQGNSA. The germline V and J ends were trimmed by 5 bases and 0 bases, with 11 bases remaining between them. The CDR3 runs 15 residues. The chain's CDR3 is CASSPVQASNQPQHF. The CDR3 DNA is TGTGCCAGCAGCCCTGTACAGGCTAGCAATCAGCCCCAGCATTTT.

The table lists this clonotype with a few counts. J is TRBJ1-5 and V is TRBV6-5; a possible D gene is TRBD1 (5 bases). V was trimmed by 4 bases and J by 6 bases, leaving 10 bases between them. The CDR3 extends over 13 amino acids. The germline gives CDR1 MNHEY, CDR2 SVGAGI. The CDR3 nucleotides read TGTGCCAGCAGTTGGGGGGTAGGTCAGCCCCAGCATTTT. Translation: CASSWGVGQPQHF.

This chain uses TRBV3-1 with TRBJ2-2; D not resolved. V was clipped by 1 base and J by 6 bases, with 9 bases between them. The germline V gene encodes CDR1 LGHDT and CDR2 YNNKEL (reference sequence). The CDR3 extends over 14 amino acids. CDR3 bases: TGTGCCAGCAGCCAAGCAGGTGGTCCCGGGGAGCTGTTTTTT. Its translation: CASSQAGGPGELFF.

This clonotype was counted only a few times. This chain uses TRBV20-1 with TRBJ2-3; 8 bases line up with TRBD2. The CDR3 is 15 residues long. Germline V CDR1 and CDR2: DFQATT, SNEGSKA (reference sequence). Losses at the gene ends were 5 bases for V and 3 bases for J; bases not matched to a gene: 10. The CDR3 region has the DNA TGCAGTGCTGGACGGCGGGAGGCAGGGACAGATACGCAGTATTTT. It codes for CSAGRREAGTDTQYF.

The table lists this clonotype with a few counts. This chain joins TRBV27 and TRBJ1-1, with 7 nucleotides matching TRBD1. This CDR3 is 14 amino acids long. V was clipped by 5 bases and J by 5 bases; unmatched bases: 8. From germline, CDR1 is MNHEY and CDR2 SMNVEV (reference sequence). CDR3 residues: CASSKHRGGTEAFF. For the CDR3, the DNA is TGTGCCAGCAGTAAGCACAGGGGTGGGACTGAAGCTTTCTTT.

The J gene is TRBJ2-4, the V gene TRBV6-6; TRBD1 aligns across 8 bases. Per the germline V gene, CDR1 is MNHNY and CDR2 is SVGAGI (reference sequence). V shed 8 bases and J 10 bases; nucleotides not matched to a gene: 4. The CDR3 covers 11 residues. The CDR3 reads CASQGARIQYF. CDR3 bases: TGTGCCAGCCAGGGGGCGCGGATTCAGTACTTC.

The V and J genes are TRBV20-1 and TRBJ1-3; no clear D. Trimming shortened V by 7 bases and J by 3 bases, and 7 bases separated the two germline ends. The CDR3 runs to 11 residues. From germline, CDR1 is DFQATT and CDR2 SNEGSKA (reference sequence). Written as DNA, the CDR3 is TGCAGTGTCGGTGGTGGAAACACCATATATTTT. Encoded protein: CSVGGGNTIYF.

V is TRBV7-2 and J is TRBJ1-5, with TRBD1 matching 7 bases. The CDR3 has 14 residues. Trimming at V came to 1 base and at J to 6 bases, leaving 3 bases not matched to a gene. Germline CDR1 and CDR2: SGHTA and FQGNSA. In DNA form, the CDR3 reads TGTGCCAGCAGCTTAGAACAGGGGTTTCAGCCCCAGCATTTT. Amino acids: CASSLEQGFQPQHF.

V is TRBV5-1 and J is TRBJ2-1; possibly TRBD2 for D (6 bases). This CDR3 comprises 20 residues. V lost 5 bases to trimming and J lost 0 bases, with 27 bases between them. Germline V gives CDR1 SGHRS, CDR2 YFSETQ. For the CDR3, the DNA is TGCGCCAGCAGTCCAAAGCCTGTCCGGGGCTTGCGGGGCTCCTACAATGAGCAGTTCTTC. It translates to CASSPKPVRGLRGSYNEQFF. The variable domain in full, with the rest retrieved from reference TRBV5-1 and TRBJ2-1, is KAGVTQTPRYLIKTRGQQVTLSCSPISGHRSVSWYQQTPGQGLQFLFEYFSETQRNKGNFPGRFSGRQFSNSRSEMNVSTLELGDSALYLCASSPKPVRGLRGSYNEQFFGPGTRLTVL.

The chain links TRBV6-5 to TRBJ2-1; 7 positions agree with TRBD1. J gave up 5 bases and V 1 base, and 11 bases lay outside the gene matches. Germline loops: CDR1 MNHEY, CDR2 SVGAGI. The CDR3 totals 17 residues. The CDR3: CASSYFLGGSMHNEQFF. CDR3 sequence (DNA): TGTGCCAGCAGTTACTTTCTAGGGGGCAGTATGCACAATGAGCAGTTCTTC.

The V call is TRBV3-1, the J call TRBJ1-1, with TRBD1 matching over 7 bases. Germline-derived CDR1 and CDR2 are LGHDT and YNNKEL (reference sequence). J lost 3 bases, V lost 2 bases, and 18 bases had no gene match. This CDR3 spans 19 amino acids. The CDR3 DNA follows: TGTGCCAGCAGCCAAAACCTTTTCCGGGACAGCCCCATGTACACTGAAGCTTTCTTT. Translation: CASSQNLFRDSPMYTEAFF. The entire variable domain, with the rest obtained from reference TRBV3-1 and TRBJ1-1, is as follows: DTAVSQTPKYLVTQMGNDKSIKCEQNLGHDTMYWYKQDSKKFLKIMFSYNNKELIINETVPNRFSPKSPDKAHLNLHINSLELGDSAVYFCASSQNLFRDSPMYTEAFFGQGTRLTVV.

This clonotype was seen a few times. The gene calls are TRBV6-5 and TRBJ1-2, with 8 bases lining up with TRBD1. The V segment lost 2 bases and the J segment 7 bases; nucleotides outside the gene matches: 3. This CDR3 spans 13 amino acids. Germline-derived CDR1 and CDR2 are MNHEY and SVGAGI. CDR3 nucleotides: TGTGCCAGCAGTTACCAGGGGGCCGTTGGCTACACCTTC. This encodes CASSYQGAVGYTF.